The 25 T cell receptor beta chains in this list originate from one sample, sequenced in a study of T cell repertoires in cytomegalovirus infection. For these receptors, no antigen is known. TCRdb ran MiXCR on the reads and lists one entry per CDR3 protein. The table includes 550,000 to 700,000 distinct CDR3 sequences, around 40% detected once. The source material was cultured PBMCs, sampled from culture after CMV antigen stimulation. These receptors were obtained from a human donor in good health (CMV status not recorded). Some clones in this sample may be carry-over from other donors' samples.

The rearrangement joins TRBV7-8 to TRBJ1-1; no clear D. Looked up from germline, CDR1 is SGHVS and CDR2 is FQNEAQ. Trimming took off 2 bases at V and 1 base at J, with 11 bases between the two ends. The CDR3 contains 15 residues. Written as DNA, the CDR3 is TGTGCCAGCAGCTTATCCACATGGACGAACACTGAAGCTTTCTTT. Amino acids: CASSLSTWTNTEAFF. Full variable domain (remainder filled in from reference TRBV7-8 and TRBJ1-1): GAGVSQSPRYKVAKRGQDVALRCDPISGHVSLFWYQQALGQGPEFLTYFQNEAQLDKSGLPSDRFFAERPEGSVSTLKIQRTQQEDSAVYLCASSLSTWTNTEAFFGQGTRLTVV.

This clonotype appeared a few times. The chain employs TRBV12-3 or TRBV12-4 and TRBJ1-1; tentatively, D is TRBD1 (5 bases). Between the trimmed V and J ends, which lost 6 bases and 4 bases, there was a span of 12 bases. The CDR3 runs 13 residues. The CDR3 sequence: CASRPGRGTEAFF. The CDR3 DNA is TGTGCCAGCAGACCGGGGAGGGGCACTGAAGCTTTCTTT.

V and J are TRBV7-9 and TRBJ1-4; 8 nucleotides match TRBD1. This CDR3 has 16 residues. Trimming at V came to 4 bases and at J to 6 bases, leaving 10 bases not matched to a gene. The V gene's germline CDR1 is SEHNR and CDR2 FQNEAQ (reference sequence). CDR3 coding DNA: TGTGCCAGCAGCTCCGCAGACAGGGGATCAGATGAAAAACTGTTTTTT. Translating it yields CASSSADRGSDEKLFF.

This chain links TRBV6-1 with TRBJ1-5, with a weak D call TRBD1 (5 bases). The CDR3 loop spans 14 amino acids. CDR1 is MNHNS, CDR2 SASEGT, per germline. V gave up 7 bases and J gave up 1 base, with 11 bases separating them. For the CDR3, the DNA is TGTGCCAGCATCTCAGGGAAGAGCAATCAGCCCCAGCATTTT. It specifies CASISGKSNQPQHF.

In its sample, this clonotype was seen a few times. The chain joins TRBV19 to TRBJ2-7, with 7 bases identical to TRBD1. The J segment lost 2 bases and the V segment lost 0 bases, leaving 7 bases of the junction unmatched. Germline lookup yields CDR1 LNHDA and CDR2 SQIVND (reference sequence). This CDR3 contains 16 residues. This CDR3 is CASSIDPGTATYEQYF. Written as DNA, the CDR3 is TGTGCCAGTAGTATAGATCCGGGGACAGCGACCTACGAGCAGTACTTC.

This clonotype has a handful of counts. The gene calls are TRBV27 and TRBJ2-3; D gene uncertain. The ends were cut back, 4 bases at V and 4 bases at J, with 9 bases in the middle. The length of the CDR3 is 13 residues. Per the germline V gene, CDR1 is MNHEY and CDR2 is SMNVEV (reference sequence). DNA of the CDR3: TGTGCCAGCAGTTCGACCCTCGCAGATACGCAGTATTTT. Translated: CASSSTLADTQYF.

In its sample, this clonotype was seen a few times. The chain links TRBV19 to TRBJ1-1, with no clear D. This CDR3 has 13 residues. Between the trimmed V and J ends, which lost 11 bases and 7 bases, there was a span of 20 bases. Germline V CDR1 and CDR2: LNHDA, SQIVND (reference sequence). The CDR3 DNA is TGTGCCGCCGGCGGACGCCTCGGCGGTGAAGCTTTCTTT. It translates to CAAGGRLGGEAFF.

The rearrangement joins TRBV7-2 to TRBJ2-3, with D perhaps TRBD1 or TRBD2 (5 bases each). The germline V gene encodes CDR1 SGHTA and CDR2 FQGNSA. This CDR3 is built from 16 residues. V was shortened by 1 base and J by 9 bases, with 20 bases between the two germline ends. In DNA form, the CDR3 reads TGTGCCAGCAGCTTAGTTGGGACCCACTCTTCGGGGACGCAGTATTTT. As protein: CASSLVGTHSSGTQYF.

This chain links TRBV7-4 with TRBJ1-6; no definite D call. V was clipped by 3 bases and J by 8 bases, with 11 bases between them. Per the germline V gene, CDR1 is SGHVT and CDR2 is SQSDAQ. The CDR3 has 14 amino acids. CDR3 residues: CASSLRTDYSPLHF. CDR3 DNA sequence: TGTGCCAGCAGCTTGAGGACGGATTATTCACCCCTCCACTTT.

The chain recombines TRBV7-2 with TRBJ2-7, with D unresolved. CDR1 and CDR2 (germline): SGHTA, FQGNSA. V lost 0 bases and J lost 5, with 11 bases in between. The CDR3 covers 14 residues. As DNA, the CDR3 is TGTGCCAGCAGCTTAGCGCTGACTCCCGACGAGCAGTACTTC. Translation gives CASSLALTPDEQYF.

CDR3 residues: CASSHARTLPLHF. The CDR3 nucleotides read TGTGCCAGCAGCCATGCCAGAACGCTCCCCCTCCACTTT. The chain is built from TRBV7-2 and TRBJ1-6; unclear D gene. V dropped 5 bases and J dropped 13 bases, with 15 bases sitting between them. The germline V gene encodes CDR1 SGHTA and CDR2 FQGNSA. This CDR3 spans 13 amino acids.

This clonotype was detected only a few times. The V call is TRBV29-1, the J call TRBJ1-1; no firm D call. The CDR3 is made up of 11 amino acids. CDR1 is SQVTM, CDR2 ANQGSEA, per germline. V was clipped by 4 bases and J by 8 bases, with 11 bases between them. The CDR3 nucleotides read TGCAGCGTTGCCTCGGCGCCCGAAGCTTTCTTT. It yields the protein CSVASAPEAFF.

This rearrangement joins TRBV28 to TRBJ2-5; perhaps D is TRBD1 or TRBD2 (5 bases each). The CDR3 has 15 residues. Trimming took 8 bases from V and 3 from J, leaving 19 bases between them. Germline V gene sequence: CDR1 MDHEN, CDR2 SYDVKM. The CDR3 loop is CASRPSTAAKETQYF. The CDR3 DNA is TGTGCCAGCCGACCGTCGACAGCGGCCAAAGAGACCCAGTACTTC.

Only a few counts were recorded for this clonotype. V is TRBV9 and J is TRBJ1-6; D is unclear. V dropped 1 base and J dropped 7 bases, with 9 bases sitting between them. There are 14 residues in the CDR3. Germline-derived CDR1 and CDR2 are SGDLS and YYNGEE. CDR3 coding DNA: TGTGCCAGCAGCGTACGGGAGTCGAATTCACCCCTCCACTTT. It codes for CASSVRESNSPLHF.

The J gene is TRBJ2-7, the V gene TRBV2; tentatively, D is TRBD1 (5 bases). The CDR3 runs to 13 residues. The ends were cut back, 2 bases at V and 1 base at J, with 6 bases in the middle. Looked up from germline, CDR1 is SNHLY and CDR2 is FYNNEI. This CDR3 reads CASSEQGSYEQYF. DNA of the CDR3: TGTGCCAGCAGTGAACAGGGTTCCTACGAGCAGTACTTC. The full variable domain, with the rest looked up from reference TRBV2 and TRBJ2-7, is EPEVTQTPSHQVTQMGQEVILRCVPISNHLYFYWYRQILGQKVEFLVSFYNNEISEKSEIFDDQFSVERPDGSNFTLKIRSTKLEDSAMYFCASSEQGSYEQYFGPGTRLTVT.

The chain employs TRBV7-2 and TRBJ1-1; 8 bases map to TRBD1. This CDR3 has 15 residues. J lost 0 bases, V lost 3 bases, and 3 bases had no gene match. CDR1 is SGHTA, CDR2 FQGNSA, per germline. The chain's CDR3 is CASSFDRGLNTEAFF. CDR3 nucleotides: TGTGCCAGCAGCTTCGACAGGGGCCTGAACACTGAAGCTTTCTTT.

This sequence joins TRBV10-3 and TRBJ2-1; 7 bases fit TRBD1. The CDR3 covers 14 residues. The V gene end was trimmed by 3 bases and the J gene end by 6 bases; junction bases not matched to a gene: 5. Per germline, CDR1 ENHRY and CDR2 SYGVKD. CDR3 region: CAISEGQAINEQFF. The DNA for the CDR3 is TGTGCCATCAGTGAAGGACAGGCGATCAATGAGCAGTTCTTC.

This clonotype was counted a few times. The J gene is TRBJ2-7, the V gene TRBV6-5, with TRBD1 matching over 10 bases. The CDR3 is 14 residues long. CDR1 is MNHEY and CDR2 is SVGAGI in the germline V gene. The J segment lost 3 bases and the V segment lost 2 bases, leaving 1 base of the junction unmatched. DNA of the CDR3: TGTGCCAGCAGTTACGGGACAGGGGTCTACGAGCAGTACTTC. This encodes CASSYGTGVYEQYF.

This clonotype showed up just a few times. This chain uses TRBV7-8 with TRBJ2-7, with D uncertain. Germline V gives CDR1 SGHVS, CDR2 FQNEAQ. Trimming pared 1 base from V and 3 bases from J, leaving 10 bases between. This CDR3 has 14 amino acids. The CDR3 nucleotides are TGTGCCAGCAGCTTAGAAGGATCATACTACGAGCAGTACTTC. Translated: CASSLEGSYYEQYF.

This clonotype occurred a few times. The CDR3 is CASSLVGQGGTEQYF. The CDR3 nucleotides read TGTGCCAGCAGCTTGGTCGGACAGGGAGGAACTGAGCAGTACTTC. The J gene is TRBJ2-7, the V gene TRBV7-2, with 8 bases identical to TRBD1. The trim removed 3 bases at V and 7 bases at J, leaving 11 bases unmatched. CDR1 and CDR2 (germline): SGHTA, FQGNSA. The CDR3 sequence is 15 residues long.

The chain recombines TRBV5-5 with TRBJ2-7; TRBD2 aligns across 12 bases. V shed 5 bases and J 0 bases; nucleotides not matched to a gene: 6. The CDR3 has 16 residues. Looked up from germline, CDR1 is SGHKS and CDR2 is YYEKEE (reference sequence). CDR3 sequence reads: CASRQGLAGTSYEQYF. The CDR3 DNA reads as TGTGCCAGCAGACAAGGACTAGCGGGGACCTCCTACGAGCAGTACTTC.

V gene TRBV5-1 combines with J gene TRBJ1-2; D perhaps matches TRBD1 (5 bases). Germline CDR1 reads SGHRS; CDR2 reads YFSETQ. V lost 5 bases and J 3 bases, leaving 14 bases between the germline ends. The CDR3 is made up of 14 amino acids. The CDR3 region has the DNA TGCGCCAGCAGTCGAACCGGGACCGACTATGGCTACACCTTC. This gives the protein CASSRTGTDYGYTF.

This clonotype has just a few counts. J is TRBJ1-2 and V is TRBV6-1; 9 bases agree with TRBD1. The CDR3 has 16 residues. CDR1 MNHNS and CDR2 SASEGT come from the germline V gene. Trimming took 6 bases from V and 3 from J; bases not matched to a gene: 11. The CDR3 DNA is TGTGCCAGCAGAGAGTCGGGGACAGGGCTTTACTATGGCTACACCTTC. It specifies CASRESGTGLYYGYTF.

This clonotype has just a few counts. This chain links TRBV7-2 with TRBJ1-5; TRBD1 agrees at 8 bases. V lost 8 bases, J lost 7 bases, and 7 bases stayed unmatched. Germline values: CDR1 SGHTA, CDR2 FQGNSA. The CDR3 has 13 residues. The CDR3 sequence: CASAQGDGQPQHF. The CDR3 DNA follows: TGTGCCAGCGCACAGGGGGATGGACAGCCCCAGCATTTT.

This clonotype was detected a few times. This CDR3 is CASSPQSTGGLSGANVLTF. The CDR3 nucleotides are TGTGCCAGCAGTCCGCAATCGACAGGGGGCCTATCTGGGGCCAACGTCCTGACTTTC. V usage is TRBV12-3 or TRBV12-4 and J usage is TRBJ2-6; TRBD1 aligns across 10 bases. This CDR3 has 19 residues. V lost 5 bases and J lost 1; bases outside the gene matches: 11.